The 28 T cell receptor beta chains below come from one sample, sequenced in a study of CD8 T cells in Susac syndrome. Reverse transcription of about 0.45 to 1 ug RNA used random hexamers. TCRdb used MiXCR to reprocess the immunoSEQ multiplex PCR reads, holding one entry per CDR3 protein. The data show 400,000 or so distinct CDR3 sequences, with approximately 85% seen just once and about 0.1% held by the top ten. Source material: CD8+ T cells from PBMCs. The receptors derive from a human donor with multiple sclerosis.

The chain recombines TRBV19 with TRBJ2-7, with a tentative D call TRBD2 (5 bases). V lost 5 bases and J 3 bases, leaving 14 bases between the germline ends. CDR3 length: 14 amino acids. Germline V gene data show CDR1 as LNHDA and CDR2 as SQIVND (reference sequence). This chain's CDR3 is CASSAGRAGYEQYF. CDR3 bases: TGTGCCAGTAGTGCGGGCCGGGCGGGCTACGAGCAGTACTTC.

The chain employs TRBV28 and TRBJ2-3; TRBD1 might be the D (5 bases). V was clipped by 1 base and J by 2 bases, with 13 bases between them. CDR1 and CDR2 from the germline V gene are MDHEN and SYDVKM. The CDR3 contains 16 residues. The CDR3 reads CASSLSNGAPTDTQYF. The CDR3, as DNA: TGTGCCAGCAGTTTATCGAATGGGGCGCCCACAGATACGCAGTATTTT.

V is TRBV6-5 and J is TRBJ2-1, with 8 nucleotides matching TRBD1. This CDR3 region has 15 residues. Germline-derived CDR1 and CDR2 are MNHEY and SVGAGI. J gave up 5 bases and V 0 bases, and 3 bases lay outside the gene matches. Here the CDR3 DNA reads TGTGCCAGCAGTTACTCACCGACAGGGGACAATGAGCAGTTCTTC. Translated: CASSYSPTGDNEQFF.

This clonotype turned up a few times. One end of the junction does not line up with germline, which may come from a read error. V gene TRBV4-1 combines with J gene TRBJ1-1, with D hard to call. From germline, CDR1 is MGHRA and CDR2 YSYEKL. This CDR3 is 15 amino acids long. The CDR3 coding sequence is TGCGCCAGCAGCCAAGAGGTCCAAATGAACACTGAAGCTTTTTTT. Its protein is CASSQEVQMNTEAFF.

The CDR3 DNA is TGTGCCTGCTGGGACATTTTCGGGGCCAACGTCCTGACTTTC. Translated, it gives CACWDIFGANVLTF. The chain joins TRBV30 to TRBJ2-6, with TRBD1 as a possible D gene (6 bases). The CDR3 sequence is 14 residues long. The V end was cut by 6 bases, the J end by 4 bases, with 13 bases between. Per the germline V gene, CDR1 is GTSNPN and CDR2 is SVGIG (reference sequence).

The chain joins TRBV27 to TRBJ2-5; 9 bases match TRBD2. The trim removed 5 bases at V and 5 bases at J, leaving 12 bases unmatched. Germline CDR1 and CDR2: MNHEY and SMNVEV (reference sequence). This CDR3 contains 16 residues. CDR3 DNA: TGTGCCAGCAGTGCTCTGGCGGGAGGGCCGAAGGAGACCCAGTACTTC. Protein sequence: CASSALAGGPKETQYF.

This clonotype was recorded at least ten times. V usage is TRBV5-1 and J usage is TRBJ2-7, with D perhaps matching TRBD2 (6 bases). The germline V and J ends were trimmed by 0 bases and 3 bases, with 10 bases remaining between them. Per germline, CDR1 SGHRS and CDR2 YFSETQ. The CDR3 totals 14 residues. In nucleotides, the CDR3 is TGCGCCAGCAGCTTGGGTCAGGGAGGCTACGAGCAGTACTTC. Amino acids: CASSLGQGGYEQYF. Variable domain in full (rest from reference TRBV5-1 and TRBJ2-7): KAGVTQTPRYLIKTRGQQVTLSCSPISGHRSVSWYQQTPGQGLQFLFEYFSETQRNKGNFPGRFSGRQFSNSRSEMNVSTLELGDSALYLCASSLGQGGYEQYFGPGTRLTVT.

This clonotype showed up just once. The J gene is TRBJ2-7, the V gene TRBV18, with D unresolved. V lost 3 bases and J 5 bases, leaving 17 bases between the germline ends. Looked up from germline, CDR1 is KGHSH and CDR2 is LQKENI. The CDR3 has 15 amino acids. DNA of the CDR3: TGTGCCAGCTCACCCCCTACGGGTTGGGTGGACGAGCAGTACTTC. Translation: CASSPPTGWVDEQYF.

The chain uses TRBV7-3 and TRBJ2-1, with TRBD1 matching over 11 bases. Unmatched junction bases numbered 10, after V lost 5 bases and J lost 7 bases. The CDR3 runs to 16 residues. Germline assignment: CDR1 SGHTA and CDR2 FQGTGA. The DNA of the CDR3 is TGTGCCAGCAGCCTAGGGACAGGGGGTCCCAGAAATGAGCAGTTCTTC. As protein: CASSLGTGGPRNEQFF.

This clonotype was recorded once. This chain uses TRBV28 with TRBJ2-2; no reliable D call. This CDR3 comprises 15 residues. V was cut by 10 bases and J by 0 bases, with 15 bases left in between. Germline V lookup: CDR1 MDHEN, CDR2 SYDVKM. The CDR3 is CATMWPSANTGELFF. In DNA, the CDR3 is TGTGCCACGATGTGGCCAAGCGCGAACACCGGGGAGCTGTTTTTT.

The genes are TRBV19 and TRBJ2-1; D uncertain. The germline V gene encodes CDR1 LNHDA and CDR2 SQIVND (reference sequence). CDR3 length: 11 amino acids. The germline V and J ends were trimmed by 7 bases and 5 bases, with 6 bases remaining between them. The CDR3 DNA reads as TGTGCCAGTATACGCGACAATGAGCAGTTCTTC. Protein product: CASIRDNEQFF.

V usage is TRBV5-1 and J usage is TRBJ2-6; D uncertain. Germline V gives CDR1 SGHRS, CDR2 YFSETQ. CDR3 length: 16 amino acids. V was trimmed by 3 bases and J by 0 bases, leaving 10 bases between them. Here the CDR3 reads CASSSASASGANVLTF. CDR3 nucleotide sequence: TGCGCCAGCAGCTCCGCGAGCGCCTCTGGGGCCAACGTCCTGACTTTC.

This chain joins TRBV5-6 and TRBJ1-4, with a weak D call TRBD1 (5 bases). Per germline, CDR1 SGHDT and CDR2 YYEEEE. Trimming removed 2 bases from V and 5 bases from J, with 10 bases in between. This CDR3 is 14 amino acids long. The CDR3 reads CASSFQGENEKLFF. CDR3 DNA sequence: TGTGCCAGCAGCTTCCAGGGTGAGAATGAAAAACTGTTTTTT.

This chain connects TRBV6-5 to TRBJ1-1; D call uncertain. CDR3 length: 13 residues. Trimming took 2 bases from V and 0 from J, leaving 4 bases between them. Per germline, CDR1 MNHEY and CDR2 SVGAGI. CDR3 protein: CASSYLMNTEAFF. The CDR3 DNA reads as TGTGCCAGCAGTTACCTCATGAACACTGAAGCTTTCTTT.

The V gene is TRBV19, the J gene TRBJ2-6; D ambiguous. Trimming took 3 bases from V and 2 from J, leaving 14 bases between them. The CDR3 runs to 17 residues. Germline CDR1 and CDR2: LNHDA and SQIVND (reference sequence). The CDR3 sequence: CASSIIIRVTGANVLTF. The CDR3 nucleotides are TGTGCCAGTAGTATTATAATAAGGGTAACTGGGGCCAACGTCCTGACTTTC. The entire variable domain, with the rest obtained from reference TRBV19 and TRBJ2-6, is as follows: DGGITQSPKYLFRKEGQNVTLSCEQNLNHDAMYWYRQDPGQGLRLIYYSQIVNDFQKGDIAEGYSVSREKKESFPLTVTSAQKNPTAFYLCASSIIIRVTGANVLTFGAGSRLTVL.

This clonotype was observed once. This rearrangement joins TRBV4-1 to TRBJ1-1; D possibly corresponds to TRBD1 (6 bases). Looked up from germline, CDR1 is MGHRA and CDR2 is YSYEKL. The V end lost 1 base, the J end lost 6 bases, and 12 bases lay between the germline ends. This CDR3 is 14 amino acids long. CDR3 residues: CASSQVGGAAEAFF. The CDR3 nucleotides are TGCGCCAGCAGCCAAGTGGGGGGGGCGGCTGAAGCTTTCTTT.

The J gene is TRBJ2-5, the V gene TRBV5-8, with D perhaps matching TRBD1 (5 bases). Trimming removed 5 bases from V and 2 bases from J, with 16 bases in between. Germline assignment: CDR1 SGHTS and CDR2 YDEGEE. This CDR3 region has 15 residues. In nucleotides, the CDR3 is TGTGCCAGCAGGCGTGCCTGGACACCTCAAGAGACCCAGTACTTC. Encoded protein: CASRRAWTPQETQYF.

This chain joins TRBV4-1 and TRBJ2-2; TRBD2 agrees at 15 bases. CDR3 length: 18 residues. Unmatched junction bases numbered 7, after V lost 4 bases and J lost 4 bases. Germline V gene sequence: CDR1 MGHRA, CDR2 YSYEKL. The CDR3 DNA is TGCGCCAGCAGCCCCGGACTAGCGGGAGGGGCGTCCACCGGGGAGCTGTTTTTT. Amino acids: CASSPGLAGGASTGELFF.

The chain is built from TRBV28 and TRBJ1-1; 7 positions agree with TRBD1. Germline assignment: CDR1 MDHEN and CDR2 SYDVKM. Trimming took 4 bases from V and 3 from J; bases not matched to a gene: 11. This CDR3 comprises 16 residues. DNA of the CDR3: TGTGCCAGCAGTTACCCGAGTCAGGGGGGCGACACTGAAGCTTTCTTT. Translation: CASSYPSQGGDTEAFF.

This clonotype was observed once. This chain links TRBV7-9 with TRBJ1-1; no reliable D call. This CDR3 has 15 residues. CDR1 and CDR2 (germline): SEHNR, FQNEAQ (reference sequence). V was clipped by 7 bases and J by 1 base, with 16 bases between them. As DNA, the CDR3 is TGTGCCAGCACCAAACAATCGGCCACGAACACTGAAGCTTTCTTT. Translated, it gives CASTKQSATNTEAFF.

The rearrangement joins TRBV7-9 to TRBJ2-3; a possible D gene is TRBD2 (5 bases). The CDR3 is made up of 13 amino acids. In germline, CDR1 is SEHNR, CDR2 FQNEAQ (reference sequence). Deletions cut 8 bases from V and 2 bases from J, with 11 bases between. The CDR3 loop is CASGSAPTDTQYF. The DNA for the CDR3 is TGTGCCAGCGGTAGCGCACCCACAGATACGCAGTATTTT.

The chain employs TRBV6-2 or TRBV6-3 and TRBJ2-2; D not certain. The CDR3 extends over 11 amino acids. V gave up 5 bases and J gave up 9 bases, with 7 bases separating them. The germline V gene encodes CDR1 MNHEY and CDR2 SVGEGT. The CDR3 DNA is TGTGCCAGCAGTCCCCTGCGGGAGCTGTTTTTT. Its protein product is CASSPLRELFF.

This clonotype was detected only once. The J gene is TRBJ2-5, the V gene TRBV11-2; perhaps TRBD2 as D (5 bases). There are 18 residues in the CDR3. The V gene's germline CDR1 is SGHAT and CDR2 FQNNGV. Deletions cut 4 bases from V and 2 bases from J, with 23 bases between. The DNA of the CDR3 is TGTGCCAGCAGCTCCCCCTACTCGGCTAGCCAAATACAAGAGACCCAGTACTTC. This gives the protein CASSSPYSASQIQETQYF. Based on the CDR3 plus reference TRBV11-2 and TRBJ2-5, the full variable domain is EAGVAQSPRYKIIEKRQSVAFWCNPISGHATLYWYQQILGQGPKLLIQFQNNGVVDDSQLPKDRFSAERLKGVDSTLKIQPAKLEDSAVYLCASSSPYSASQIQETQYFGPGTRLLVL.

The genes are TRBV19 and TRBJ1-1; D not resolved. The germline V gene has CDR1 LNHDA and CDR2 SQIVND (reference sequence). V lost 1 base and J 5 bases, leaving 8 bases between the germline ends. CDR3 length equals 13 residues. The CDR3 loop reads CASSIAVGTEAFF. In DNA form, the CDR3 reads TGTGCCAGTAGTATAGCCGTGGGTACTGAAGCTTTCTTT.

This chain connects TRBV20-1 to TRBJ1-1, with D maybe TRBD1 (6 bases). The V gene lost 6 bases and the J gene lost 1 base, with 9 bases spanning the gap. The CDR3 totals 12 residues. From germline, CDR1 is DFQATT and CDR2 SNEGSKA (reference sequence). CDR3 nucleotide sequence: TGCAGTGCCACGGACAGGAACACTGAAGCTTTCTTT. Its protein is CSATDRNTEAFF.

In its sample, this clonotype was seen a few times. The chain has TRBV6-1 and TRBJ1-2; TRBD1 agrees at 7 bases. The CDR3 contains 14 residues. The germline CDR1 and CDR2 sequences are MNHNS and SASEGT. Trimming cost V 6 bases and J 4 bases; bases outside gene matches: 8. The CDR3 is CASRDPGQPYGYTF. Written as DNA, the CDR3 is TGTGCCAGCAGGGACCCGGGACAGCCCTATGGCTACACCTTC.

V usage is TRBV3-1 and J usage is TRBJ2-5; D may be TRBD2 (5 bases). Trimming removed 0 bases from V and 1 base from J, with 15 bases in between. The CDR3 runs to 17 residues. Looked up from germline, CDR1 is LGHDT and CDR2 is YNNKEL (reference sequence). CDR3 sequence reads: CASSQDPRSGPQETQYF. CDR3 nucleotides: TGTGCCAGCAGCCAAGATCCCCGGAGCGGACCCCAAGAGACCCAGTACTTC.

The chain has TRBV13 and TRBJ2-1; 7 bases align to TRBD2. Trimming cost V 3 bases and J 6 bases; bases outside gene matches: 5. Germline assignment: CDR1 PRHDT and CDR2 FYEKMQ (reference sequence). This CDR3 spans 14 amino acids. For the CDR3, the DNA is TGTGCCAGCAGCTTGCGAGCGGGACTCAATGAGCAGTTCTTC. Amino acid sequence: CASSLRAGLNEQFF.